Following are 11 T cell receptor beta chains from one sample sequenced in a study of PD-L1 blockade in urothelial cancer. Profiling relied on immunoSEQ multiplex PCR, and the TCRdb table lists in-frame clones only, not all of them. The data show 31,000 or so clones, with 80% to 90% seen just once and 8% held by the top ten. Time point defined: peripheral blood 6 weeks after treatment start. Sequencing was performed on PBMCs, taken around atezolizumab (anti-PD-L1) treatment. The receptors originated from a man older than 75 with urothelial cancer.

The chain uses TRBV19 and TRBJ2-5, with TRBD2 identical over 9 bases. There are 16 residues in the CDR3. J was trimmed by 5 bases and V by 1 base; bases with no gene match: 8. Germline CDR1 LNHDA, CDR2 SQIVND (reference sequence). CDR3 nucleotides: TGTGCCAGTAGTATAGCAATTAGCGGGAGCCATGAGACCCAGTACTTC. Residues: CASSIAISGSHETQYF.

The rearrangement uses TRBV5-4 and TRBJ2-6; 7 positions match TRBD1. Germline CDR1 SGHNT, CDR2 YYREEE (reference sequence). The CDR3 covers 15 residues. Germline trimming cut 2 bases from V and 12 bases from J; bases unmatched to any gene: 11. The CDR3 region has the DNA TGTGCCAGCAGCTTCCCGACAGGGCAAAAATCCGTCCTGACTTTC. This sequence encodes CASSFPTGQKSVLTF. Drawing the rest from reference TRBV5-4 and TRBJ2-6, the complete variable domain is ETGVTQSPTHLIKTRGQQVTLRCSSQSGHNTVSWYQQALGQGPQFIFQYYREEENGRGNFPPRFSGLQFPNYSSELNVNALELDDSALYLCASSFPTGQKSVLTFGAGSRLTVL.

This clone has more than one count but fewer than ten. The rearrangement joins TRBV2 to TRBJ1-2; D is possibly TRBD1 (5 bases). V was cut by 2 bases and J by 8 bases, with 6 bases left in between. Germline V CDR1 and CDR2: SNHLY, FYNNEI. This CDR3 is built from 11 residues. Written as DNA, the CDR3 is TGTGCCAGCAGTGAAAGGGGAGGCTACACCTTC. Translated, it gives CASSERGGYTF.

Written as DNA, the CDR3 is TGTGCCAGCAGTTACTATCAGGGGGAAAAACTGTTTTTT. This sequence encodes CASSYYQGEKLFF. This sequence joins TRBV6-5 and TRBJ1-4; tentatively, D is TRBD1 (6 bases). The CDR3 has 13 residues. CDR1 and CDR2 (germline): MNHEY, SVGAGI. Deletions cut 1 base from V and 8 bases from J, with 8 bases between.

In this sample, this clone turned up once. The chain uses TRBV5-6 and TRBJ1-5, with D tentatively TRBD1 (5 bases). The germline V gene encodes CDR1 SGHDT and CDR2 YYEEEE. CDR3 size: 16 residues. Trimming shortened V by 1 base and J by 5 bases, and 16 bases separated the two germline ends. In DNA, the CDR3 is TGTGCCAGCAGCTTGCTCTCAGGGCCAGACGATCAGCCCCAGCATTTT. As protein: CASSLLSGPDDQPQHF.

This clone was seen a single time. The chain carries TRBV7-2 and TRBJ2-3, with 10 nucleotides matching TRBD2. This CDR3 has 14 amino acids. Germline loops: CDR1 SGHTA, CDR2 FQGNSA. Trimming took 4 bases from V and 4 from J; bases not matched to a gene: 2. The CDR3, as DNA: TGTGCCAGCAGCTCGGGACTAGCGTCAGATACGCAGTATTTT. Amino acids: CASSSGLASDTQYF.

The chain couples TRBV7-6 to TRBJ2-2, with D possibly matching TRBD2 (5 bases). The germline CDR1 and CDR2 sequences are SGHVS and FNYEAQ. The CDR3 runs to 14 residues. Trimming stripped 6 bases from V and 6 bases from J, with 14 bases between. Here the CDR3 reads CASRADPSSGELFF. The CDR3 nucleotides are TGTGCCAGCAGAGCGGACCCATCATCCGGGGAGCTGTTTTTT.

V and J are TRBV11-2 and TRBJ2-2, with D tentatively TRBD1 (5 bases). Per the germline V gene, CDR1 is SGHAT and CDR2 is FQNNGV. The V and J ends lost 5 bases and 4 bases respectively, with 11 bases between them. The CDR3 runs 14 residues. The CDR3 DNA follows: TGTGCCAGCAGCACCTACAGGAGCACCGGGGAGCTGTTTTTT. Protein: CASSTYRSTGELFF.

The CDR3 DNA is TGCGCCAGCAGCTCTGACAGGGCAAACCGTAATGGCTACACCTTC. Its protein is CASSSDRANRNGYTF. The chain combines TRBV5-1 with TRBJ1-2, with TRBD1 identical over 7 bases. V shed 3 bases, J shed 6 bases, and the junction held 11 bases outside the gene matches. This CDR3 comprises 15 residues. Germline CDR1 SGHRS, CDR2 YFSETQ.

As DNA, the CDR3 is TGTGCCAGCAGCGTAGAAATGACTAGGGAGACCCAGTACTTC. This sequence encodes CASSVEMTRETQYF. The chain is built from TRBV9 and TRBJ2-5; D might be TRBD2 (6 bases). Germline assignment: CDR1 SGDLS and CDR2 YYNGEE. V lost 0 bases and J 5 bases, leaving 11 bases between the germline ends. This CDR3 region has 14 residues.

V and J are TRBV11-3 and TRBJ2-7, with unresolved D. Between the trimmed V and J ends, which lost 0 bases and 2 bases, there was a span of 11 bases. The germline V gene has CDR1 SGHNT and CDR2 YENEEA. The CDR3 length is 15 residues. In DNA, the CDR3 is TGTGCCAGCAGCTTAGATAAGACTGACCCCTACGAGCAGTACTTC. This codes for CASSLDKTDPYEQYF.